The 2 T cell receptor beta chains given below trace back to one sample, sequenced in a study of CD8+CD57+ T cells in acquired aplastic anemia. The study profiled TCR beta VDJ and CDR3 using genomic DNA as template. TCRdb analysed the reads with MiXCR anew, one entry per CDR3 protein. There are some 200,000 distinct CDR3 sequences in the sample; approximately 48% occur only once, and 8.5% to 10% lies in the top ten. Selection for sequencing was limited to patients who had shown CD8+CD57+ cell expansion by flow cytometry. What was sequenced was sorted CD4+, CD8+, or CD8+CD57+ T cells (not recorded which) from PBMCs. Source of these receptors: a human donor with aplastic anemia.

This clonotype was observed at least ten times. The V and J genes are TRBV12-3 or TRBV12-4 and TRBJ2-3; 8 bases map to TRBD2. The CDR3 is 15 amino acids. V gave up 6 bases and J gave up 0 bases; unmatched junction bases: 5. In DNA, the CDR3 is TGTGCCAGCAGGTTGACTAGCGTTAGCACAGATACGCAGTATTTT. This gives the protein CASRLTSVSTDTQYF.

The chain links TRBV30 to TRBJ2-3; D tentatively fits TRBD1 or TRBD2 (6 bases each). Germline CDR1 reads GTSNPN; CDR2 reads SVGIG (reference sequence). This CDR3 is built from 13 residues. V lost 4 bases, J lost 9 bases, and 17 bases lay in between. CDR3 nucleotides: TGTGCCTGGAACTCGGGGGCCCCCGAGACGCAGTATTTT. Protein: CAWNSGAPETQYF. The full variable domain, its missing parts supplied by reference TRBV30 and TRBJ2-3, is SQTIHQWPATLVQPVGSPLSLECTVEGTSNPNLYWYRQAAGRGLQLLFYSVGIGQISSEVPQNLSASRPQDRQFILSSKKLLLSDSGFYLCAWNSGAPETQYFGPGTRLTVL.